The 8 T cell receptor beta chains reported below all come from one sample, sequenced in a study of cytomegalovirus exposure and HLA in healthy donors. PCR employed 60 Vbeta and 13 Jbeta primers. Sequencing used immunoSEQ multiplex PCR; TCRdb keeps in-frame clones, though not all of them. The sample lists some 120,000 clones, over 65% occurring once. Sequencing was done on a sample of PBMCs. These receptor sequences come from a man aged 30 to 39 in good health and CMV-seronegative.

The V gene is TRBV2, the J gene TRBJ2-7; 10 bases are a match to TRBD2. The CDR3 has 17 residues. V lost 6 bases, J lost 0 bases, and 11 bases stayed unmatched. Germline loops: CDR1 SNHLY, CDR2 FYNNEI. The CDR3 spells CASSQQLAGLTSYEQYF. The CDR3 DNA follows: TGTGCCAGCAGCCAACAACTAGCGGGGTTGACCTCCTACGAGCAGTACTTC.

This CDR3 is CASSPQSESMTEAFF. DNA for the CDR3: TGTGCCAGCTCACCACAGTCCGAATCTATGACTGAAGCTTTCTTT. This chain connects TRBV18 to TRBJ1-1, with unresolved D. Trimming pared 1 base from V and 5 bases from J, leaving 14 bases between. This CDR3 has 15 amino acids. Germline V gene lookup returns CDR1 KGHSH and CDR2 LQKENI.

V and J are TRBV4-2 and TRBJ2-2, with D maybe TRBD2 (7 bases). V gave up 4 bases and J gave up 4 bases, with 19 bases separating them. This CDR3 spans 17 amino acids. Germline values: CDR1 LGHNA, CDR2 YNFKEQ. The CDR3 region has the DNA TGTGCCAGCAGCCCCTCCCTGGGGGGGGGCTTCACCGGGGAGCTGTTTTTT. Translating gives CASSPSLGGGFTGELFF.

The chain is built from TRBV9 and TRBJ2-1; the D gene is possibly TRBD2 (6 bases). The V gene's germline CDR1 is SGDLS and CDR2 YYNGEE. The CDR3 covers 17 residues. V was pared by 0 bases and J by 1 base, with 14 bases between. CDR3 protein: CASSVEATSPSYNEQFF. The CDR3 nucleotides are TGTGCCAGCAGCGTAGAAGCTACTAGCCCGTCCTACAATGAGCAGTTCTTC. Full variable domain (rest looked up from reference TRBV9 and TRBJ2-1): DSGVTQTPKHLITATGQRVTLRCSPRSGDLSVYWYQQSLDQGLQFLIQYYNGEERAKGNILERFSAQQFPDLHSELNLSSLELGDSALYFCASSVEATSPSYNEQFFGPGTRLTVL.

The chain uses TRBV5-5 and TRBJ1-1; D gene uncertain. The CDR3 has 15 amino acids. Trimming stripped 3 bases from V and 0 bases from J, with 12 bases between. Looked up from germline, CDR1 is SGHKS and CDR2 is YYEKEE (reference sequence). CDR3 nucleotide sequence: TGTGCCAGCAGCTATAGCGGGAGCATGAACACTGAAGCTTTCTTT. Protein product: CASSYSGSMNTEAFF.

This clone was detected only once. V gene TRBV6-5 combines with J gene TRBJ2-7, with 7 positions matching TRBD1. This CDR3 is 11 amino acids long. Germline V gives CDR1 MNHEY, CDR2 SVGAGI. The V gene end was trimmed by 8 bases and the J gene end by 7 bases; junction bases not matched to a gene: 5. The CDR3 protein is CASGTAKEQYF. The CDR3, as DNA: TGTGCCAGCGGGACAGCGAAGGAGCAGTACTTC.

With regard to this clone: At one end the junction does not follow the germline gene, possibly because of a read error. Other DNA sequences in the same sample also yield this CDR3. The chain links TRBV19 to TRBJ1-2; no clear D gene. The CDR3 totals 14 residues. Germline V gene data show CDR1 as LNHDA and CDR2 as SQIVND (reference sequence). The CDR3 nucleotides are TGTGCTAGTAGTATAGTAGGAGGAAACTATGGCTACACCTTC. Residues: CASSIVGGNYGYTF.

This clone was seen a single time. Here the CDR3 DNA reads TGTGCCAGCAGCTCCTCTGGGGGGGGCCGGATGAACACTGAAGCTTTCTTT. It specifies CASSSSGGGRMNTEAFF. The chain joins TRBV11-2 to TRBJ1-1, with a possible D match to TRBD1 (6 bases). The ends were cut back, 4 bases at V and 0 bases at J, with 18 bases in the middle. There are 17 residues in the CDR3. Germline V gene lookup returns CDR1 SGHAT and CDR2 FQNNGV.